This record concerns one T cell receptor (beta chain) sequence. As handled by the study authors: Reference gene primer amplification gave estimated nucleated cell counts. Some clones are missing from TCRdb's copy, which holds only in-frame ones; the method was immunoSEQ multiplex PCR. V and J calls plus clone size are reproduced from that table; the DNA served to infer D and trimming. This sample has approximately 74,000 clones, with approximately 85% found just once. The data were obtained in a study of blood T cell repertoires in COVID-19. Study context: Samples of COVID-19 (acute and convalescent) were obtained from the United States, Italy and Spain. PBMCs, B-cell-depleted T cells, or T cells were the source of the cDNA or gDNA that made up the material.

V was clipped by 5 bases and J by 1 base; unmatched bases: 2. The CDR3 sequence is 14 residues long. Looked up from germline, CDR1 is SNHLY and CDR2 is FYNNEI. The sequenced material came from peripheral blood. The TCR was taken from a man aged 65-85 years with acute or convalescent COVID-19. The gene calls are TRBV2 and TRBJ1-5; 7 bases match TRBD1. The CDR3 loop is CASSPTGSNQPQHF. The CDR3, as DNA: TGTGCCAGCAGTCCGACAGGGAGCAATCAGCCCCAGCATTTT.